Here is one T cell receptor beta chain with its context. The sample comes from a study of blood T cell repertoires in COVID-19. Study summary: The United States, Italy and Spain were the sources of the acute and convalescent COVID-19 samples. T cells, B-cell-depleted T cells, or PBMCs provided the cDNA or gDNA that served as material.

V lost 2 bases and J 6 bases, leaving 14 bases between the germline ends. The CDR3 loop spans 15 amino acids. The germline V gene has CDR1 MNHEY and CDR2 SMNVEV (reference sequence). How the authors handled the data: The authors estimated nucleated cell counts from reference gene primer amplification. Data came from immunoSEQ multiplex PCR; TCRdb stores just in-frame clones and leaves some out. The V and J calls and clone size are taken from that table; D and trimming were inferred from the DNA. The repertoire holds fewer than 70,000 clones, with 80% to 90% as singletons. V gene TRBV27 combines with J gene TRBJ2-1, with D unclear. The sample taken for sequencing was peripheral blood. This sequence originates from a human donor in a cohort sampled during active COVID-19. CDR3 nucleotide sequence: TGTGCCAGCAGTTTACGGTTGACGGGTCTCAATGAGCAGTTCTTC. Translated, it gives CASSLRLTGLNEQFF.